The 18 T cell receptor beta chains below were found in one sample sequenced in a study of human T cells and chemical hapten exposure. TCRdb re-analysed the RACE reads in MiXCR, keeping a single row per CDR3 protein. The data contain roughly 250,000 distinct CDR3 sequences, 7% to 10% of them singletons. Time point reported: pre-sensitization, week 0. Indicated treatment: therapeutic diphenylcyclopropenone sensitization with weekly scalp DPC. Sequenced material: whole blood, taken in connection with sensitization to the hapten diphenylcyclopropenone (DPC). These receptor sequences come from a woman in her thirties or forties with alopecia areata. Some clones in this sample may be carry-over from other donors' samples.

V and J are TRBV6-1 and TRBJ2-3; perhaps TRBD2 as D (5 bases). Trimming pared 2 bases from V and 6 bases from J, leaving 12 bases between. CDR1 and CDR2 (germline): MNHNS, SASEGT. The CDR3 is made up of 14 amino acids. The CDR3 nucleotides are TGTGCCAGCAGTGAACCCCTAGCCAGCGATACGCAGTATTTT. Protein: CASSEPLASDTQYF.

V usage is TRBV24-1 and J usage is TRBJ2-7; possibly TRBD1 or TRBD2 for D (6 bases each). Germline V lookup: CDR1 KGHDR, CDR2 SFDVKD. This CDR3 spans 13 amino acids. CDR3 sequence reads: CVSGDGGGNEQYF. The CDR3 bases are TGTGTCTCCGGCGACGGGGGCGGAAACGAGCAGTACTTC.

This clonotype was recorded a few times. The rearrangement joins TRBV6-5 to TRBJ2-5, with a tentative D call TRBD1 (5 bases). Trimming shortened V by 5 bases and J by 4 bases, and 14 bases separated the two germline ends. From germline, CDR1 is MNHEY and CDR2 SVGAGI. The length of the CDR3 is 14 residues. The CDR3 reads CASSEPGQGETQYF. CDR3 DNA: TGTGCCAGCAGTGAGCCGGGCCAGGGAGAGACCCAGTACTTC.

This clonotype was recorded at least ten times. The chain has TRBV7-2 and TRBJ2-5, with D possibly TRBD2 on 5 matching bases. V gave up 6 bases and J gave up 3 bases, with 17 bases separating them. The CDR3 is 15 amino acids. The germline V gene has CDR1 SGHTA and CDR2 FQGNSA. CDR3 nucleotides: TGTGCCAGCAGTTTCCAGAGCGGTTGGGAAGAGACCCAGTACTTC. It translates to CASSFQSGWEETQYF.

This clonotype has just a few counts. The chain has TRBV30 and TRBJ1-1; D possibly corresponds to TRBD1 (5 bases). CDR3 length equals 12 residues. Looked up from germline, CDR1 is GTSNPN and CDR2 is SVGIG (reference sequence). Between the trimmed V and J ends, which lost 4 bases and 3 bases, there was a span of 9 bases. The CDR3 is CAWTRGDTEAFF. The CDR3 bases are TGTGCCTGGACGCGGGGGGACACTGAAGCTTTCTTT.

This clonotype was detected ten times or more. The CDR3 spells CASSQDVGEGGNTEAFF. CDR3 nucleotide sequence: TGCGCCAGCAGCCAAGATGTCGGGGAAGGGGGGAACACTGAAGCTTTCTTT. The V call is TRBV4-3, the J call TRBJ1-1, with D maybe TRBD1 (6 bases). There are 17 residues in the CDR3. In germline, CDR1 is LGHNA, CDR2 YSLEER. V was pared by 0 bases and J by 1 base, with 15 bases between.

This chain uses TRBV9 with TRBJ2-7; TRBD2 might be the D (5 bases). The germline V and J ends were trimmed by 4 bases and 0 bases, with 17 bases remaining between them. Per germline, CDR1 SGDLS and CDR2 YYNGEE. The CDR3 loop spans 16 amino acids. CDR3 sequence reads: CASSTPPGYSSYEQYF. CDR3 bases: TGTGCCAGCAGCACGCCGCCGGGGTACAGCTCCTACGAGCAGTACTTC.

The rearrangement joins TRBV7-2 to TRBJ1-4, with 7 bases matching TRBD1. Germline V gene lookup returns CDR1 SGHTA and CDR2 FQGNSA. The CDR3 is 15 amino acids. Losses at the gene ends were 5 bases for V and 10 bases for J; bases not matched to a gene: 13. CDR3 amino acids: CASSPTTGEGGKLFF. The CDR3 DNA reads TGTGCCAGCAGCCCCACCACAGGGGAGGGCGGAAAACTGTTTTTT.

In this sample, this clonotype turned up a few times. The chain uses TRBV28 and TRBJ2-7; possibly TRBD1 for D (6 bases). The CDR3 totals 14 residues. The V and J ends lost 3 bases and 5 bases respectively, with 14 bases between them. Germline CDR1 reads MDHEN; CDR2 reads SYDVKM. Here the CDR3 reads CASSFPDHRDEQYF. The CDR3 DNA reads TGTGCCAGCAGTTTCCCCGATCACAGGGACGAGCAGTACTTC.

CDR3 sequence reads: CARGNYATGGTEAFF. The CDR3 nucleotides read TGTGCCAGGGGGAACTACGCGACAGGGGGCACTGAAGCTTTCTTT. The V gene is TRBV7-9, the J gene TRBJ1-1; 9 bases agree with TRBD1. Germline trimming cut 9 bases from V and 4 bases from J; bases unmatched to any gene: 12. The CDR3 has 15 residues. CDR1 is SEHNR, CDR2 FQNEAQ, per germline (reference sequence).

This clonotype has only a few counts. The J gene is TRBJ2-1, the V gene TRBV24-1; 9 bases map to TRBD1. CDR3 length equals 16 residues. Trimming at V came to 3 bases and at J to 8 bases, leaving 10 bases not matched to a gene. The V gene's germline CDR1 is KGHDR and CDR2 SFDVKD. The CDR3 protein is CATSDTTRTGVHEQFF. The CDR3 DNA sequence: TGTGCCACCAGTGATACAACCCGGACAGGGGTACATGAGCAGTTCTTC.

This clonotype appeared a few times. The chain combines TRBV29-1 with TRBJ2-7, with 7 bases identical to TRBD1. J was trimmed by 0 bases and V by 6 bases; bases with no gene match: 5. Germline V gene data show CDR1 as SQVTM and CDR2 as ANQGSEA. This CDR3 has 13 residues. The CDR3 region has the DNA TGCAGCGTCGAGGGACAGTTCTCCTACGAGCAGTACTTC. The encoded protein is CSVEGQFSYEQYF.

This rearrangement joins TRBV27 to TRBJ1-4; a possible D gene is TRBD1 (6 bases). The V end was cut by 6 bases, the J end by 0 bases, with 11 bases between. This CDR3 is 15 amino acids long. Germline loops: CDR1 MNHEY, CDR2 SMNVEV (reference sequence). The CDR3 loop is CASRGHIATNEKLFF. The CDR3 coding sequence is TGTGCCAGCAGGGGACACATCGCAACTAATGAAAAACTGTTTTTT.

This clonotype was seen more than once but under ten times. The gene calls are TRBV7-2 and TRBJ2-3, with 12 bases aligning to TRBD2. V trimming: 5 bases; J trimming: 13 bases; junction bases outside the gene matches: 10. The length of the CDR3 is 14 residues. From germline, CDR1 is SGHTA and CDR2 FQGNSA. CDR3 amino acids: CASSQTSGSLQEYF. DNA of the CDR3: TGTGCCAGCAGCCAGACTAGCGGGAGCCTCCAGGAGTATTTT. The variable domain in full, completed from reference TRBV7-2 and TRBJ2-3, reads GAGVSQSPSNKVTEKGKDVELRCDPISGHTALYWYRQSLGQGLEFLIYFQGNSAPDKSGLPSDRFSAERTGGSVSTLTIQRTQQEDSAVYLCASSQTSGSLQEYFGPGTRLTVL.

The chain employs TRBV12-3 or TRBV12-4 and TRBJ2-2, with D perhaps matching TRBD2 (6 bases). This CDR3 is 15 amino acids long. Trimming shortened V by 5 bases and J by 4 bases, and 14 bases separated the two germline ends. CDR3 amino acids: CASSRGSRGTGELFF. The CDR3 DNA reads as TGTGCCAGCAGTCGGGGGTCGCGAGGCACCGGGGAGCTGTTTTTT.

This clonotype has a handful of counts. The rearrangement links TRBV24-1 to TRBJ1-2; TRBD1 matches 10 bases. The ends lost 7 bases at V and 7 bases at J; junction bases unmatched: 11. The CDR3 length is 15 residues. Germline values: CDR1 KGHDR, CDR2 SFDVKD. The CDR3 region has the DNA TGTGCCACCAGCGGAACGGACAGGGGGAATCTTGGCTACACCTTC. Translated: CATSGTDRGNLGYTF.

This clonotype was observed at least ten times. This sequence joins TRBV29-1 and TRBJ2-5; 10 nucleotides agree with TRBD1. The V gene's germline CDR1 is SQVTM and CDR2 ANQGSEA. The CDR3 extends over 14 amino acids. The V and J ends lost 7 bases and 2 bases, in that order; junction bases with no gene match: 7. CDR3 nucleotide sequence: TGCAGCGCTAGGGACAGGGGCCCACAAGAGACCCAGTACTTC. This codes for CSARDRGPQETQYF.

This clonotype turned up a few times. CDR3 DNA sequence: TGTGCCAGCAGCCCCCATGGAACTAGCGGCACAGATACGCAGTATTTT. It specifies CASSPHGTSGTDTQYF. The chain is built from TRBV7-2 and TRBJ2-3; 7 nucleotides agree with TRBD2. V lost 5 bases, J lost 1 base, and 9 bases stayed unmatched. The V gene's germline CDR1 is SGHTA and CDR2 FQGNSA. The CDR3 spans 16 residues.